This is a list of T cell receptor beta chains from one sample in a study of blood T cell repertoires in COVID-19. Only in-frame clones appear in the TCRdb table, and some are missing; sequencing was by immunoSEQ multiplex PCR. The top ten hold just over 3% of the sample, which has about 34,000 clones, over 75% seen once. The source material was peripheral blood. The receptors stem from a man aged 70 or older with COVID-19, enrolled during active disease. The CDR3 runs from the conserved cysteine through the conserved F or W. Fields, in order: D gene, V gene, clone size, J gene, CDR3 DNA, CDR3 protein. A D gene is named only where the DNA matches it firmly. Size values are once, few and many counts, or a class for expanded clones, and some rows have none.

>-|TRBV6-6|-|TRBJ1-5
TGTGCCAGCAGGACCGCTAGTGCCCAGCCCCAGCATTTT
CASRTASAQPQHF
>TRBD1|TRBV3-1/TRBV3-2|-|TRBJ1-1
TGTGCCAGCAGCCGGACAGGGGGCACTGAAGCTTTCTTT
CASSRTGGTEAFF
>-|TRBV7-9|few|TRBJ2-4
TGTGCCAGCAGCCCGGGTGCGGGGGCACGGGACATTCAGTACTTC
CASSPGAGARDIQYF
>TRBD2|TRBV27|-|TRBJ2-3
TGTGCCAGCATAAATCTTTGGTCTAGCGGATCAACGGGGTCCACAGATACGCAGTATTTT
CASINLWSSGSTGSTDTQYF
>-|TRBV7-2|-|TRBJ2-7
TGTGCCAGCAGCCCTCCGTTGGGGCGAGGACCCTACGAGCAGTACTTC
CASSPPLGRGPYEQYF
>-|TRBV28|-|TRBJ2-1
TGTGCCAGCAGTTTAGTAGTCCACAATGAGCAGTTCTTC
CASSLVVHNEQFF
>TRBD1|TRBV27|-|TRBJ1-2
TGTGCCAGCAGTTCGACAGGGAATGGCTACACCTTC
CASSSTGNGYTF
>TRBD1|TRBV3-1/TRBV3-2|-|TRBJ1-2
TGTGCCAGCAGCCTCGGGACAGCCGGAGGTGGCTACACCTTC
CASSLGTAGGGYTF
>TRBD1|TRBV7-2|once|TRBJ1-2
TGTGCCAGCAGGCAGGACAGGGAAAACTATGGCTACACCTTC
CASRQDRENYGYTF
>-|TRBV6-1|-|TRBJ1-2
TGTGCCAGCAGTGAAAGTCTGTCAGGGGACGGCTACACCTTC
CASSESLSGDGYTF
>TRBD1|TRBV4-1|-|TRBJ1-2
TGCGCCAGCAGCCGGGACAGGGGGTTGGGTGGCTACACCTTC
CASSRDRGLGGYTF
>-|TRBV7-3|-|TRBJ2-3
TGTGCCAGCAGCATCGGGTCCCAGAATACGCAGTATTTT
CASSIGSQNTQYF
>-|TRBV6-6|-|TRBJ1-1
TGTGCCAGCAGTTACCCCGGACAGATAAACACTGAAGCTTTCTTT
CASSYPGQINTEAFF
>-|TRBV18|-|TRBJ1-1
TGTGCCAGCACTGACAGGTGGACGGCTGAAGCTTTCTTT
CASTDRWTAEAFF
>TRBD1|TRBV5-4|-|TRBJ1-6
TGTGCCAGCAGCCCGGACAGGGGGCACTCACCCCTCCACTTT
CASSPDRGHSPLHF
>-|TRBV5-4|-|TRBJ2-1
TGTGCCAGCAGCTCCCATGGGACTTTCTACAATGAGCAGTTCTTC
CASSSHGTFYNEQFF
>-|TRBV18|-|TRBJ1-3
TGTGCCAGCTCACCACCTGGGAGGGGCTCTGGAAACACCATATATTTT
CASSPPGRGSGNTIYF
>-|TRBV11-1|-|TRBJ2-7
TGTGCCAGCAGCTTAGAGCCTGAGGGTAACTACGAGCAGTACTTC
CASSLEPEGNYEQYF